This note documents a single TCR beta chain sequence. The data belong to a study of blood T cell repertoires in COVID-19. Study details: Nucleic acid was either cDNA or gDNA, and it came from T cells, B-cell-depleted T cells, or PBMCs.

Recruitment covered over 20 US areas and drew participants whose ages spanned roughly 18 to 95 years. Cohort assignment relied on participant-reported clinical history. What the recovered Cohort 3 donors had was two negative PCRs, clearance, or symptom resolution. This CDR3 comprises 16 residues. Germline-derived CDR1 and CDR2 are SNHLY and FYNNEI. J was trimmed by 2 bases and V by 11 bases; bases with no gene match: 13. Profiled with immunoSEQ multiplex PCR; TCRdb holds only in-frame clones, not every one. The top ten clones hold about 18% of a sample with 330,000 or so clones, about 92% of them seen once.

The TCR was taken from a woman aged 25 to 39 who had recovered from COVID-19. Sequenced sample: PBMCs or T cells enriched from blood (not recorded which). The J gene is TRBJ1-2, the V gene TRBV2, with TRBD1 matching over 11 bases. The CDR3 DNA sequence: TGTGCCGGCTTCGGGGACAGGGGGGTTGAGAACTATGGCTACACCTTC. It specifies CAGFGDRGVENYGYTF.